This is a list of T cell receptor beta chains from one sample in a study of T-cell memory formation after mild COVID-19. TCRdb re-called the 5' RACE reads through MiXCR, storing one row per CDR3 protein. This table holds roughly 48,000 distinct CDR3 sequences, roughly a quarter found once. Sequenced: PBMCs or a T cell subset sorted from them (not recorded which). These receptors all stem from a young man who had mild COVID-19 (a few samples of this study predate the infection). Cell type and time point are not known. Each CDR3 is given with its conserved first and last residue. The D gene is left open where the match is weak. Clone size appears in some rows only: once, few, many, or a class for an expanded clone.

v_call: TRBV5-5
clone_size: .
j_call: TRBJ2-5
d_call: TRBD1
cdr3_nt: TGTGCCAGCAGGCTGGACAGGGAACAAGAGACCCAGTACTTC
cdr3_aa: CASRLDREQETQYF

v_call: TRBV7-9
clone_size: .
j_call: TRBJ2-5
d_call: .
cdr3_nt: TGTGCCAGTACCCCAGGCGAGACCCAGTACTTC
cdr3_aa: CASTPGETQYF

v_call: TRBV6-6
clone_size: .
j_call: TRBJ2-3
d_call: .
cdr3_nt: TGTGCCAGCAGTTACTCGGTTGATACGCAGTATTTT
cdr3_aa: CASSYSVDTQYF

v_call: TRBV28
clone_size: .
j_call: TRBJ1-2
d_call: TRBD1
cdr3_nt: TGTGCCAGCGAACGGGACAGAAACTATGGCTACACCTTC
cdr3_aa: CASERDRNYGYTF

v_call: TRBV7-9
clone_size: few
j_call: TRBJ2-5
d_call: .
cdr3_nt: TGTGCCAGCAGCTCACCGGGGAAGGGGACCCAGTACTTC
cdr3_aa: CASSSPGKGTQYF

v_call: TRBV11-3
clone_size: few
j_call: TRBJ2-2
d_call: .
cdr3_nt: TGTGCCAGCAGCATCGGGGACGGGGAGCTGTTTTTT
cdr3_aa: CASSIGDGELFF

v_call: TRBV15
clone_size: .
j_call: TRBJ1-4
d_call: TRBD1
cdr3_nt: TGTGCCACCAGCAGAGACCGACAGGGGCATGAAAAACTGTTTTTT
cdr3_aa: CATSRDRQGHEKLFF

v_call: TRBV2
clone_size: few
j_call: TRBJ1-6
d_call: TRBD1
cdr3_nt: TGTGCCATAGGGGACAGGGGAGGATCACCCCTCCACTTT
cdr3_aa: CAIGDRGGSPLHF

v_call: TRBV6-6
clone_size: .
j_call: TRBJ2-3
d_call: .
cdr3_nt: TGTGCCAGCAGTTACTCGGCGGACTACTCCTGGTATTTT
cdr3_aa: CASSYSADYSWYF

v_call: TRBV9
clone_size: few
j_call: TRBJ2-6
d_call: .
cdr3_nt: TGTGCCAGCAGCTCCTCCCCCGGCCAGGCGCACTCTGGGGCCAACGTCCTGACTTTC
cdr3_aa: CASSSSPGQAHSGANVLTF

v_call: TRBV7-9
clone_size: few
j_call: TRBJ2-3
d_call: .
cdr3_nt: TGTGCCGGGGGGGCAGCCTCTAGCGTGAATACGCAGTATTTT
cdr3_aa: CAGGAASSVNTQYF

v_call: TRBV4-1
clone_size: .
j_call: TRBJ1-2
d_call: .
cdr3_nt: TGCGCCAGCAGCCAGGACGACAAGGAGGTTTATGGCTACACCTTC
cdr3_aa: CASSQDDKEVYGYTF

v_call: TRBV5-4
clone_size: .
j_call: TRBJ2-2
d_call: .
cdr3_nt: TGTGCCAGCAGCCTCCAAAACGAAGACGGGGAGCTGTTTTTT
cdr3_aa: CASSLQNEDGELFF

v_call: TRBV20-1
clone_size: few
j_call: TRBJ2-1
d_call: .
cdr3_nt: TGCAGTGCTAGAGACCCCCTGGGTGGCGATGAGCAGTTCTTC
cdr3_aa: CSARDPLGGDEQFF

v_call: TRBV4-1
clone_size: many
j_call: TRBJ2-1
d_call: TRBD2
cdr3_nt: TGCGCCAGCAGCCAAGCCAATACAGCGGGGATGGTCTACAATGAGCAGTTCTTC
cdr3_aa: CASSQANTAGMVYNEQFF

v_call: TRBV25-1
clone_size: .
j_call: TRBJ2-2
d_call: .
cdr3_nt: TGTGCCAGCAGTGAATGGGGGGCGAACACCGGGGAGCTGTTTTTT
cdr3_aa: CASSEWGANTGELFF

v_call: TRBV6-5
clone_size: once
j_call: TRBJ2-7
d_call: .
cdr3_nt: TGTGCCAGCTCCCACAGGGCCAGCTCCTACGAGCAGTACTTC
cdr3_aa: CASSHRASSYEQYF

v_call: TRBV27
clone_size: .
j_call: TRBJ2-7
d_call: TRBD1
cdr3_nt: TGTGCCAGCAGTTTATTAGGGGGCAACCCCTACGAGCAGTACTTC
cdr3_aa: CASSLLGGNPYEQYF

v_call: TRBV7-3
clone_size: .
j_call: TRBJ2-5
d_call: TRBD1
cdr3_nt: TGTGCCAGCAGCGTAGGACAGGGGACCCAAGAGACCCAGTACTTC
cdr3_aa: CASSVGQGTQETQYF

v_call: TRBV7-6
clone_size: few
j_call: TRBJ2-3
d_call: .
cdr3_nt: TGTGCCAGCAGCCCCCAAGGGGCCTATTTCCGCACAGATACGCAGTATTTT
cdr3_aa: CASSPQGAYFRTDTQYF

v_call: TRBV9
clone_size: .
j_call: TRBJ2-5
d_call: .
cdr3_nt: TGTGCCAGCAGCCCTGGTTGGGACCAAGAGACCCAGTACTTC
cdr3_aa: CASSPGWDQETQYF

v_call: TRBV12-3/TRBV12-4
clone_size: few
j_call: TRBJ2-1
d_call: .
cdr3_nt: TGTGCCAGCAGTTCAACAGGGTGGGGAACGCATGAGCAGTTCTTC
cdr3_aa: CASSSTGWGTHEQFF

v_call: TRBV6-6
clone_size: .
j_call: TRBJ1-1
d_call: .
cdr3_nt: TGTGCCAGCGGGGAGGAAGCTTTCTTT
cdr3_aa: CASGEEAFF

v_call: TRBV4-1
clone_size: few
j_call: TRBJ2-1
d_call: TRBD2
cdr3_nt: TGCGCCAGCAGCCAAGATCGGATACTAGCGGGGGGGCGCGGGGAGCAGTTCTTC
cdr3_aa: CASSQDRILAGGRGEQFF

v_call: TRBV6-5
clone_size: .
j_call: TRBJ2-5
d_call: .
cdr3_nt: TGTGCCAGCAGTTACTTTTCATCGGGGTTCGAGACCCAGTACTTC
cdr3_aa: CASSYFSSGFETQYF

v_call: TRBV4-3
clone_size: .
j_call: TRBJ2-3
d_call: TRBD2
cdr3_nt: TGCGCCAGCAGCCAAGAGATAGCGGGGGGCCTCCTCACGCAGTATTTT
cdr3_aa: CASSQEIAGGLLTQYF

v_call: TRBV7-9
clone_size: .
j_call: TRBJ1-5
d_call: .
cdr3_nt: TGTGCCAGCAGCTTGGGGGGAATAGATCAGCCCCAGCATTTT
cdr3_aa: CASSLGGIDQPQHF

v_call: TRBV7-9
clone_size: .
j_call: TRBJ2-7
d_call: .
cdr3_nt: TGTGCCAGCAGCTTATTTGGGACTGAGCAGTACTTC
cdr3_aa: CASSLFGTEQYF

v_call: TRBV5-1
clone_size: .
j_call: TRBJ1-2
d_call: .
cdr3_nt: TGCGCCAGCAGCGGGGGGTCGGATGGCTACACCTTC
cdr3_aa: CASSGGSDGYTF

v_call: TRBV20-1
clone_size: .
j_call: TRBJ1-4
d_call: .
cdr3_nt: TGCAGTGCTAGAGAAAGTGGGAAGGGCGGCGAAAAACTGTTTTTT
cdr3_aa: CSARESGKGGEKLFF

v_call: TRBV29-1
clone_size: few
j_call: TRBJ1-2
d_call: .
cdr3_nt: TGCAGCGTCGCCCGGGACTATGGCTACACCTTC
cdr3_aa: CSVARDYGYTF

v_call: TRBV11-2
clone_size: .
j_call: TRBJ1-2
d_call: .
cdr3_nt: TGTGCCAGCAGCTTAGCGGGGGCGCCGGTCTATGGCTACACCTTC
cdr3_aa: CASSLAGAPVYGYTF

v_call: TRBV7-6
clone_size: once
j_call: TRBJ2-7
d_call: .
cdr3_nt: TGTGCCAGCGGAACTCTAAGCTCCTACGAGCAGTACTTC
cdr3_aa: CASGTLSSYEQYF

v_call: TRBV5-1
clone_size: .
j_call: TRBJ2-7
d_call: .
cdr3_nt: TGCGCCAGCAGCGCCTCTCCGGGTGCACCCTACGAGCAGTACTTC
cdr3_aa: CASSASPGAPYEQYF

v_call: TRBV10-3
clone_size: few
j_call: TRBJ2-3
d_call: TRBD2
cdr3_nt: TGTGCCATCAGTGAGCCAAGCGGGGGGGTCACAGATACGCAGTATTTT
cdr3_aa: CAISEPSGGVTDTQYF

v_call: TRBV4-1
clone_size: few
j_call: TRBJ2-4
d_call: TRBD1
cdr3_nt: TGCGCCAGCAGCCAATTTCCGGGACAGGGGCAGTACTTC
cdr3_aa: CASSQFPGQGQYF

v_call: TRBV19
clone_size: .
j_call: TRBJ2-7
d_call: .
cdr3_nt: TGTGCCAGTAGTATAACTGCTGGGATCTCCTACGAGCAGTACTTC
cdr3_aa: CASSITAGISYEQYF

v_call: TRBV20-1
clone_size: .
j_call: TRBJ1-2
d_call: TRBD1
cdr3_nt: TGCAGTGCTGACAGGGCGTTCTATGGCTACACCTTC
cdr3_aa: CSADRAFYGYTF

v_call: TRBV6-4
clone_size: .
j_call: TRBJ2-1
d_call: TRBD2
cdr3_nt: TGTGCCAGCAGTGACTCGGGGGGGTCCCCACACTTC
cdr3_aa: CASSDSGGSPHF

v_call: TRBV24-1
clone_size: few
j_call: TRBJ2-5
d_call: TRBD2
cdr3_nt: TGTGCCACCAGTGAGTCGGGGGGGGCGGAGACCCAGTACTTC
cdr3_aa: CATSESGGAETQYF

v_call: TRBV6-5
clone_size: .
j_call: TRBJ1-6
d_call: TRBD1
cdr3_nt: TGTGCCAGCAGTTACTCCCAGGGGGGTTGGTCACCCCTCCACTTT
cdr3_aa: CASSYSQGGWSPLHF

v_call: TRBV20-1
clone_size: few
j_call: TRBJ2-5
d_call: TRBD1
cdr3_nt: TGCAGTGCTAGTGGACAGGGGACTCAAGAGACCCAGTACTTC
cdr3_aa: CSASGQGTQETQYF

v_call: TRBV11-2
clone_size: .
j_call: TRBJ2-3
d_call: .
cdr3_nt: TGTGCCAGCAGTTTAAGGACTAGCACAGATACGCAGTATTTT
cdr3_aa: CASSLRTSTDTQYF

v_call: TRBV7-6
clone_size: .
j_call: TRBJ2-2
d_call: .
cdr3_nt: TGTGCCAGCAGTGAAACAGGGCCCGGGGAGCTGTTTTTT
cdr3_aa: CASSETGPGELFF

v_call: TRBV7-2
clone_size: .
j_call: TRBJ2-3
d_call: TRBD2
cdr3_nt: TGTGCCAGCAGCTTCCCGGGGGGGCTTACAGATACGCAGTATTTT
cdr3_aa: CASSFPGGLTDTQYF

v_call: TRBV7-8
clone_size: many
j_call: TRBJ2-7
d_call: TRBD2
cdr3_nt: TGTGCCAGCAGCTTAGCCCTAGCGGACGAGCAGTACTTC
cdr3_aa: CASSLALADEQYF